A selection of T cell receptor beta chains follows, all from one sample in a study of shared clonotypes between healthy human individuals. Measured with immunoSEQ multiplex PCR; TCRdb has only the in-frame clones, and not every one. The top ten clones hold over 1.3% of a sample with 850,000 to 1,200,000 clones, roughly 70% of them seen once. Sequenced sample: memory CD4+ T cells sorted from blood. The source is a man aged 18 to 35 in good health. Each CDR3 is given without its conserved first and last residue.

V gene,J gene,CDR3 length,CDR3 protein
TRBV5-1,TRBJ1-5,12,ASSLDGGGQPQH
TRBV6-1,TRBJ2-7,12,ASSEAGGSHEQY
TRBV11-1,TRBJ2-3,12,ASSFTRGTDTQY
TRBV7-9,TRBJ2-1,9,AGELEDEQF
TRBV5-1,TRBJ2-2,18,ASSLAGGTSGRSNTGELF
TRBV14,TRBJ2-2,12,ASSQDSGARELF
TRBV11-2,TRBJ1-4,13,ASSLGQVVGEKLF
TRBV28,TRBJ2-1,14,ASSSRLGQGVHEQF
TRBV7-2,TRBJ2-3,14,ASSRVAGVVADTQY
TRBV6-6,TRBJ1-4,12,ASKPGQVNEKLF
TRBV5-1,TRBJ1-1,15,ASSGNRGRMVNTEAF
TRBV27,TRBJ1-2,10,ASSRANYGYT
TRBV4-2,TRBJ1-1,9,ASSQGSEAF
TRBV19,TRBJ1-5,10,ASSIAGGPQH
TRBV21-1,TRBJ1-4,14,ASSKWRQGGNEKLF
TRBV18,TRBJ2-3,14,ASSAYSDRGTDTQY
TRBV5-1,TRBJ2-6,16,ASSYGQGSYSGANVLT
TRBV12-5,TRBJ2-7,12,ASGSEGVSYEQY
TRBV7-9,TRBJ1-5,13,ASSLDRGGYQPQH
TRBV28,TRBJ1-1,13,ASSSPGTGRLEAF
TRBV6-6,TRBJ1-6,13,ASVQGTMNNSPLH
TRBV7-8,TRBJ2-7,13,ASSPSGGGSYEQY
TRBV30,TRBJ2-4,14,AWSEQDWYWASTQY
TRBV5-8,TRBJ2-7,11,ASSRTGPYEQY
TRBV5-1,TRBJ1-4,14,ASSRRGGTNNEKLF
TRBV6-5,TRBJ2-2,14,ASSSGLAGLTGELF
TRBV4-1,TRBJ2-3,14,ASSQVLAGGTDTQY
TRBV5-8,TRBJ1-6,14,ASSSTWTARNSPLH
TRBV6-5,TRBJ1-2,12,ASSTSGQRYGYT
TRBV2,TRBJ2-7,10,ASSESGYEQY
TRBV4-2,TRBJ1-2,13,ASSQEKVQAGGYT
TRBV7-2,TRBJ2-3,16,ASSWNPSGSGGTDTQY
TRBV4-3,TRBJ2-1,13,ASSQDRAGWNEQF
TRBV5-6,TRBJ2-7,10,ASSPGAHEQY
TRBV6-5,TRBJ1-5,12,ASRGQGGNQPQH
TRBV6-5,TRBJ1-1,11,ASRVTANTEAF
TRBV7-8,TRBJ2-1,14,ASSLGPSGIYNEQF
TRBV6-1,TRBJ2-7,11,ASRYWPSSEQY
TRBV28,TRBJ1-2,12,ASTSGTGGYGYT
TRBV19,TRBJ2-3,13,ASSIFANQGDTQY
TRBV18,TRBJ2-1,13,ASSRGGAEGNEQF
TRBV11-2,TRBJ2-4,15,ASRVAGQGYSKNIQY
TRBV4-3,TRBJ2-2,15,ASSQGAGLGYTGELF
TRBV28,TRBJ2-5,12,ASSLALTGETQY
TRBV4-1,TRBJ2-3,14,ASRRIAGWSTDTQY
TRBV23-1,TRBJ1-2,17,ASSQDPKGPGRVNYGYT
TRBV9,TRBJ2-3,10,ASSEQGDTQY
TRBV30,TRBJ2-2,13,AWTAGVRGTGELF
TRBV9,TRBJ2-1,14,ASSVAQSGRGYEQF
TRBV6-1,TRBJ1-1,13,ASSEVGRGNTEAF
TRBV5-6,TRBJ1-6,13,ASSFPGTVNSPLH